A single sample is the source of the 11 T cell receptor beta chains below, sequenced in a study of shared clonotypes between healthy human individuals. Clones were sequenced by immunoSEQ multiplex PCR, and TCRdb holds only the in-frame ones, with some missing. The table lists approximately 2.4 million clones, roughly 95% of them singletons. The source material was naive CD4+ T cells sorted from blood. Subset of the sample: CD45RA+ positively selected. All receptors derive from a man between 18 and 29 years old in good health.

The table lists this clone with a count of one. This chain uses TRBV2 with TRBJ2-3, with D possibly called TRBD1 or TRBD2 (5 bases each). The CDR3 is made up of 12 amino acids. Germline V lookup: CDR1 SNHLY, CDR2 FYNNEI. Trimming pared 4 bases from V and 15 bases from J, leaving 17 bases between. CDR3 protein: CASSGQRTFLYF. The CDR3 DNA reads TGTGCCAGCAGTGGACAGCGGACCTTTTTATATTTT.

The chain carries TRBV4-1 and TRBJ1-3; a possible D gene is TRBD1 (5 bases). CDR3 length: 14 residues. Germline values: CDR1 MGHRA, CDR2 YSYEKL. Trimming stripped 1 base from V and 8 bases from J, with 12 bases between. In nucleotides, the CDR3 is TGCGCCAGCAGCCAAGCCGGGACCGGGGACACCATATATTTT. The encoded protein is CASSQAGTGDTIYF.

The CDR3 bases are TGCAGCGTTGTACAGCCCCTCCACGAGCAGTACTTC. Translated: CSVVQPLHEQYF. The rearrangement joins TRBV29-1 to TRBJ2-7; D remains ambiguous. CDR1 SQVTM and CDR2 ANQGSEA come from the germline V gene. V was trimmed by 4 bases and J by 5 bases, leaving 12 bases between them. This CDR3 is built from 12 residues.

Comment on this clone: The same CDR3 arises from other DNA sequences in this sample as well. The chain links TRBV27 to TRBJ1-1; no clear D. The germline gives CDR1 MNHEY, CDR2 SMNVEV (reference sequence). This CDR3 is 15 amino acids long. V lost 2 bases and J lost 0, with 10 bases in between. CDR3 loop: CASSLSGQVNTEAFF. The DNA for the CDR3 is TGTGCCAGCAGTTTAAGCGGGCAAGTGAACACTGAAGCTTTCTTT.

The chain combines TRBV4-1 with TRBJ2-7, with D uncertain. The CDR3 loop spans 12 amino acids. Germline CDR1 and CDR2: MGHRA and YSYEKL. V dropped 1 base and J dropped 5 bases, with 6 bases sitting between them. The CDR3 here is CASSQVLDEQYF. DNA for the CDR3: TGCGCCAGCAGCCAAGTCCTCGACGAGCAGTACTTC.

This chain links TRBV5-1 with TRBJ2-2, with D maybe TRBD1 (6 bases). CDR3 length: 16 amino acids. CDR1 SGHRS and CDR2 YFSETQ come from the germline V gene. Trimming shortened V by 0 bases and J by 1 base, and 10 bases separated the two germline ends. The CDR3 DNA is TGCGCCAGCAGCTTGGCAGGGGCCTTGAACACCGGGGAGCTGTTTTTT. This gives the protein CASSLAGALNTGELFF.

The chain carries TRBV28 and TRBJ1-5; no definite D call. This CDR3 region has 16 residues. Per the germline V gene, CDR1 is MDHEN and CDR2 is SYDVKM. Trimming pared 1 base from V and 9 bases from J, leaving 19 bases between. CDR3 nucleotide sequence: TGTGCCAGCAGTTTATACTTCCGGGGAGGCTTCTGGCCCCAGCATTTT. As protein: CASSLYFRGGFWPQHF.

The chain employs TRBV29-1 and TRBJ1-1, with 7 bases fitting TRBD1. There are 13 residues in the CDR3. The V segment lost 7 bases and the J segment 0 bases; nucleotides outside the gene matches: 5. The germline V gene has CDR1 SQVTM and CDR2 ANQGSEA. The CDR3 region has the DNA TGCAGCGCTCTAGGGGGCCTGAACACTGAAGCTTTCTTT. This codes for CSALGGLNTEAFF. The full variable domain, in which reference TRBV29-1 and TRBJ1-1 provide the parts outside the CDR3, is SAVISQKPSRDICQRGTSLTIQCQVDSQVTMMFWYRQQPGQSLTLIATANQGSEATYESGFVIDKFPISRPNLTFSTLTVSNMSPEDSSIYLCSALGGLNTEAFFGQGTRLTVV.

The chain uses TRBV11-2 and TRBJ2-3; 9 bases are a match to TRBD2. J was trimmed by 5 bases and V by 5 bases; bases with no gene match: 5. Germline V gene sequence: CDR1 SGHAT, CDR2 FQNNGV. This CDR3 has 14 amino acids. The CDR3 nucleotides read TGTGCCAGCAGCCAGGGACTAGCTGTAGATACGCAGTATTTT. Translation: CASSQGLAVDTQYF.

The chain is built from TRBV29-1 and TRBJ1-2; TRBD1 agrees at 7 bases. Trimming took 4 bases from V and 4 from J; bases not matched to a gene: 12. The CDR3 is made up of 15 amino acids. Germline lookup yields CDR1 SQVTM and CDR2 ANQGSEA. DNA of the CDR3: TGCAGCGTTGGACAGGGAAACTCAGCGGGCTATGGCTACACCTTC. It yields the protein CSVGQGNSAGYGYTF.

In its sample, this clone was seen once. V is TRBV5-4 and J is TRBJ2-1; 10 nucleotides line up with TRBD2. The germline CDR1 and CDR2 sequences are SGHNT and YYREEE (reference sequence). V shed 4 bases and J 1 base; nucleotides not matched to a gene: 5. The CDR3 length is 16 residues. The CDR3, as DNA: TGTGCCAGCAGCATTGTAGCGGGAGGTTCCTACAATGAGCAGTTCTTC. The encoded protein is CASSIVAGGSYNEQFF.